The 30 T cell receptor beta chains below were found in one sample sequenced in a study of technical replicates of blood from a handful of donors (dated by TCRdb to about 2017). The library was made by the immunoSEQ multiplex PCR assay. In its TCRdb copy, this immuneACCESS table keeps in-frame sequences only and misses some clones. Where compared with another copy, unresolved V genes explain less than half of these, and the others have no known cause. Counted in this sample were tens of thousands of clones; roughly 95% of them appeared once. 0.36% of the sample is taken by the ten largest. Input material: T cells isolated from PBMCs. The receptors originated from a human donor in good health.

This clone showed up just once. This chain links TRBV18 with TRBJ2-7, with 8 positions matching TRBD2. This CDR3 has 14 residues. Per germline, CDR1 KGHSH and CDR2 LQKENI. The J segment lost 2 bases and the V segment lost 3 bases, leaving 3 bases of the junction unmatched. Here the CDR3 DNA reads TGTGCCAGCTCACCCCCGGGACTAGCCTACGAGCAGTACTTC. Encoded protein: CASSPPGLAYEQYF.

The CDR3 protein is CASSPGHSYEQYF. DNA of the CDR3: TGTGCCAGCAGCCCCGGACATTCGTACGAGCAGTACTTC. V is TRBV7-9 and J is TRBJ2-7, with D possibly matching TRBD1 (5 bases). The V end was cut by 5 bases, the J end by 4 bases, with 12 bases between. There are 13 residues in the CDR3. The germline gives CDR1 SEHNR, CDR2 FQNEAQ (reference sequence).

Comments on this clone: Within the sample, other DNA sequences also encode this same CDR3. The V and J genes are TRBV7-2 and TRBJ2-7; D is ambiguous. Per germline, CDR1 SGHTA and CDR2 FQGNSA. This CDR3 contains 12 residues. Trimming took 4 bases from V and 0 from J, leaving 4 bases between them. In DNA form, the CDR3 reads TGTGCCAGCAGCTCCTCCTCCTACGAGCAGTACTTC. Translating gives CASSSSSYEQYF.

This chain connects TRBV27 to TRBJ2-2, with D perhaps TRBD1 (5 bases). Trimming shortened V by 3 bases and J by 0 bases, and 11 bases separated the two germline ends. The CDR3 extends over 16 amino acids. The V gene's germline CDR1 is MNHEY and CDR2 SMNVEV (reference sequence). The CDR3 nucleotides are TGTGCCAGCAGTTTTTCTTGGACAACGAACACCGGGGAGCTGTTTTTT. It specifies CASSFSWTTNTGELFF.

V gene TRBV4-3 combines with J gene TRBJ1-1, with a weak D call TRBD1 (5 bases). The length of the CDR3 is 15 residues. V was cut by 2 bases and J by 4 bases, with 14 bases left in between. From germline, CDR1 is LGHNA and CDR2 YSLEER. The CDR3 nucleotides read TGCGCCAGCAGCCAATCTCTAGGGGTCGGCACTGAAGCTTTCTTT. Protein sequence: CASSQSLGVGTEAFF.

CDR3 loop: CAWSGGTLSSGNTIYF. CDR3 coding DNA: TGTGCCTGGAGTGGGGGGACACTTAGCTCTGGAAACACCATATATTTT. The V and J genes are TRBV30 and TRBJ1-3, with a possible D match to TRBD1 (6 bases). Germline V gene lookup returns CDR1 GTSNPN and CDR2 SVGIG (reference sequence). V was clipped by 1 base and J by 0 bases, with 13 bases between them. The CDR3 extends over 16 amino acids.

This chain joins TRBV14 and TRBJ2-7, with TRBD1 identical over 9 bases. Trimming cost V 7 bases and J 6 bases; bases outside gene matches: 7. Germline values: CDR1 SGHDN, CDR2 FVKESK. The CDR3 loop spans 13 amino acids. Here the CDR3 reads CASTHRDRVEQYF. CDR3 nucleotide sequence: TGTGCCAGCACCCACCGGGACAGGGTCGAGCAGTACTTC.

The V gene is TRBV2, the J gene TRBJ2-3; D possibly corresponds to TRBD2 (6 bases). V lost 6 bases and J lost 2, with 15 bases in between. The CDR3 is 15 residues long. Germline values: CDR1 SNHLY, CDR2 FYNNEI. CDR3: CASSLIWDFTDTQYF. The CDR3 DNA follows: TGTGCCAGCAGCCTTATTTGGGACTTCACAGATACGCAGTATTTT.

The chain joins TRBV19 to TRBJ2-1, with TRBD2 identical over 10 bases. This CDR3 is built from 15 residues. Germline V gene data show CDR1 as LNHDA and CDR2 as SQIVND (reference sequence). The trim removed 3 bases at V and 6 bases at J, leaving 5 bases unmatched. This CDR3 is CASSILAGAGNEQFF. The DNA of the CDR3 is TGTGCCAGTAGTATTCTAGCGGGAGCCGGCAATGAGCAGTTCTTC.

The V gene is TRBV10-2, the J gene TRBJ2-1; the D gene is possibly TRBD2 (6 bases). The CDR3 runs to 12 residues. The V end lost 9 bases, the J end lost 10 bases, and 16 bases lay between the germline ends. The germline V gene has CDR1 WSHSY and CDR2 SAAADI. CDR3 coding DNA: TGCGCCAGTGGGGACTGGCGGGAAGAGCAGTTCTTC. Its translation: CASGDWREEQFF.

This chain connects TRBV11-1 to TRBJ1-1; 8 bases line up with TRBD1. Germline V gives CDR1 SGHAT, CDR2 FQDESV (reference sequence). V gave up 6 bases and J gave up 4 bases; unmatched junction bases: 7. This CDR3 is 14 amino acids long. The CDR3 region is CASRTGGSVTEAFF. The CDR3 nucleotides read TGTGCCAGCAGAACAGGGGGAAGTGTCACTGAAGCTTTCTTT.

The chain employs TRBV9 and TRBJ1-1, with 8 bases fitting TRBD1. The CDR3 is 13 amino acids. The trim removed 0 bases at V and 10 bases at J, leaving 5 bases unmatched. Germline CDR1 SGDLS, CDR2 YYNGEE. DNA for the CDR3: TGTGCCAGCAGCGTAGCAGGACAGGGACCAGCTTTCTTT. As protein: CASSVAGQGPAFF.

V usage is TRBV19 and J usage is TRBJ2-7; tentative D call: TRBD1 (6 bases). Trimming shortened V by 9 bases and J by 3 bases, and 21 bases separated the two germline ends. This CDR3 comprises 15 residues. Germline CDR1 is LNHDA and CDR2 is SQIVND (reference sequence). The CDR3 loop reads CASKRNDRLYYEQYF. The DNA for the CDR3 is TGTGCCAGCAAGCGAAATGACAGGTTATACTACGAGCAGTACTTC.

CDR3 residues: CASTLGVTYGYTF. The CDR3 DNA follows: TGTGCCAGTACCCTAGGGGTGACCTATGGCTACACCTTC. The genes are TRBV19 and TRBJ1-2; the D gene is possibly TRBD1 (5 bases). V lost 7 bases and J lost 4, with 13 bases in between. This CDR3 comprises 13 residues. Germline lookup yields CDR1 LNHDA and CDR2 SQIVND (reference sequence).

V and J are TRBV7-9 and TRBJ2-3, with 13 bases lining up with TRBD2. The CDR3 is 17 residues long. Germline CDR1 and CDR2: SEHNR and FQNEAQ (reference sequence). V was pared by 4 bases and J by 0 bases, with 4 bases of the junction left unmatched. CDR3 coding DNA: TGTGCCAGCAGCTCGGGACTAGCGGGAACTAGCACAGATACGCAGTATTTT. Translation: CASSSGLAGTSTDTQYF.

This chain joins TRBV28 and TRBJ1-3; TRBD1 matches 7 bases. Germline CDR1 MDHEN, CDR2 SYDVKM. V shed 5 bases and J 1 base; nucleotides not matched to a gene: 5. This CDR3 is built from 15 residues. The CDR3 loop reads CASSLLRGSGNTIYF. CDR3 nucleotides: TGTGCCAGCAGTCTACTCAGGGGGTCTGGAAACACCATATATTTT.

This clone was detected only a few times. This chain connects TRBV7-9 to TRBJ1-5; the D gene is possibly TRBD1 (6 bases). Deletions cut 5 bases from V and 7 bases from J, with 9 bases between. This CDR3 comprises 12 residues. Germline values: CDR1 SEHNR, CDR2 FQNEAQ (reference sequence). As DNA, the CDR3 is TGTGCCAGCAGCCTCGACAGGCAGCCCCAGCATTTT. This sequence encodes CASSLDRQPQHF. Looking up the rest from reference TRBV7-9 and TRBJ1-5 gives the full variable domain: DTGVSQNPRHKITKRGQNVTFRCDPISEHNRLYWYRQTLGQGPEFLTYFQNEAQLEKSRLLSDRFSAERPKGSFSTLEIQRTEQGDSAMYLCASSLDRQPQHFGDGTRLSIL.

This chain joins TRBV28 and TRBJ1-1; D gene uncertain. From germline, CDR1 is MDHEN and CDR2 SYDVKM. This CDR3 region has 15 residues. Trimming shortened V by 3 bases and J by 4 bases, and 15 bases separated the two germline ends. The CDR3 spells CASSLSQVLGTEAFF. The CDR3 DNA reads TGTGCCAGCAGTTTGTCCCAGGTTTTAGGCACTGAAGCTTTCTTT. Variable domain in full (rest from reference TRBV28 and TRBJ1-1): DVKVTQSSRYLVKRTGEKVFLECVQDMDHENMFWYRQDPGLGLRLIYFSYDVKMKEKGDIPEGYSVSREKKERFSLILESASTNQTSMYLCASSLSQVLGTEAFFGQGTRLTVV.

CDR3 residues: CASSPYRGQPQHF. In DNA form, the CDR3 reads TGTGCCAGCAGCCCCTACAGGGGTCAGCCCCAGCATTTT. This sequence joins TRBV7-6 and TRBJ1-5; 7 bases align to TRBD1. Trimming took 5 bases from V and 6 from J; bases not matched to a gene: 4. In germline, CDR1 is SGHVS, CDR2 FNYEAQ. The CDR3 totals 13 residues.

The V gene is TRBV19, the J gene TRBJ2-7, with unresolved D. Trimming cost V 0 bases and J 3 bases, with 6 bases left between them. Germline-derived CDR1 and CDR2 are LNHDA and SQIVND (reference sequence). The CDR3 has 13 residues. In nucleotides, the CDR3 is TGTGCCAGTAGTATAGACAGTCGCTACGAGCAGTACTTC. This encodes CASSIDSRYEQYF.

V and J are TRBV2 and TRBJ2-1; D is perhaps TRBD2 (5 bases). This CDR3 is 14 amino acids long. Per germline, CDR1 SNHLY and CDR2 FYNNEI. Between the trimmed V and J ends, which lost 7 bases and 4 bases, there was a span of 14 bases. The CDR3 region has the DNA TGTGCCAGCATCACCAGCGGAGAGTACAATGAGCAGTTCTTC. As protein: CASITSGEYNEQFF.

The CDR3: CSATAFSYNEQFF. The CDR3 bases are TGCAGTGCTACAGCTTTCTCCTACAATGAGCAGTTCTTC. The chain couples TRBV29-1 to TRBJ2-1; D is unclear. Germline V CDR1 and CDR2: SQVTM, ANQGSEA. This CDR3 contains 13 residues.

A word on this clone: The sample has other DNA sequences that encode this CDR3 too. The chain has TRBV9 and TRBJ2-1; no clear D gene. There are 17 residues in the CDR3. Per the germline V gene, CDR1 is SGDLS and CDR2 is YYNGEE. Trimming pared 0 bases from V and 0 bases from J, leaving 13 bases between. CDR3 amino acids: CASSVAPSRSSYNEQFF. CDR3 DNA sequence: TGTGCCAGCAGCGTAGCTCCGTCCCGGAGCTCCTACAATGAGCAGTTCTTC.

This clone was detected a few times. The chain is built from TRBV5-4 and TRBJ2-3; TRBD2 aligns across 9 bases. From germline, CDR1 is SGHNT and CDR2 YYREEE (reference sequence). J gave up 4 bases and V 4 bases, and 19 bases lay outside the gene matches. The CDR3 sequence is 19 residues long. The CDR3 nucleotides read TGTGCCAGCAGCGCTGACAGGGCCATGGCGGGAGGGCCGTCAGATACGCAGTATTTT. As protein: CASSADRAMAGGPSDTQYF.

The chain recombines TRBV7-6 with TRBJ2-2; TRBD1 agrees at 9 bases. The CDR3 has 15 residues. Germline loops: CDR1 SGHVS, CDR2 FNYEAQ. V was pared by 5 bases and J by 3 bases, with 4 bases of the junction left unmatched. Written as DNA, the CDR3 is TGTGCCAGCAGCCGAACAGGGGGCGACACCGGGGAGCTGTTTTTT. It translates to CASSRTGGDTGELFF.

The chain joins TRBV6-6 to TRBJ1-1; TRBD1 might be the D (6 bases). V was trimmed by 6 bases and J by 7 bases, leaving 15 bases between them. The CDR3 is 13 amino acids. Germline lookup yields CDR1 MNHNY and CDR2 SVGAGI (reference sequence). CDR3 coding DNA: TGTGCCAGCAGCTCCGGACAGCAAGTTGAAGCTTTCTTT. This gives the protein CASSSGQQVEAFF.

The chain joins TRBV10-3 to TRBJ2-7, with D possibly matching TRBD2 (6 bases). Trimming shortened V by 2 bases and J by 1 base, and 12 bases separated the two germline ends. Germline values: CDR1 ENHRY, CDR2 SYGVKD. CDR3 length equals 15 residues. CDR3 DNA sequence: TGTGCCATCAGTGAGAAGGGAGGCCTATCCTACGAGCAGTACTTC. Translation gives CAISEKGGLSYEQYF.

The chain has TRBV27 and TRBJ2-1; a possible D gene is TRBD2 (5 bases). The germline CDR1 and CDR2 sequences are MNHEY and SMNVEV (reference sequence). CDR3 length: 14 amino acids. With 4 bases removed from V and 6 bases from J, the gap between germline ends came to 13 bases. Written as DNA, the CDR3 is TGTGCCAGCAGTTCCATGAGGGAACGCAATGAGCAGTTCTTC. It yields the protein CASSSMRERNEQFF.

The chain links TRBV19 to TRBJ1-1, with unresolved D. Germline-derived CDR1 and CDR2 are LNHDA and SQIVND (reference sequence). Trimming cost V 6 bases and J 7 bases, with 15 bases left between them. There are 13 residues in the CDR3. This CDR3 is CASSPRREGEAFF. The CDR3 bases are TGTGCCAGTAGCCCCCGGAGGGAAGGTGAAGCTTTCTTT.

The chain has TRBV4-3 and TRBJ2-2, with 9 bases lining up with TRBD2. The length of the CDR3 is 18 residues. J gave up 2 bases and V 0 bases, and 7 bases lay outside the gene matches. CDR1 is LGHNA, CDR2 YSLEER, per germline. The CDR3 here is CASSQDASGRPNTGELFF. As DNA, the CDR3 is TGCGCCAGCAGCCAAGACGCCAGCGGGAGGCCCAACACCGGGGAGCTGTTTTTT.